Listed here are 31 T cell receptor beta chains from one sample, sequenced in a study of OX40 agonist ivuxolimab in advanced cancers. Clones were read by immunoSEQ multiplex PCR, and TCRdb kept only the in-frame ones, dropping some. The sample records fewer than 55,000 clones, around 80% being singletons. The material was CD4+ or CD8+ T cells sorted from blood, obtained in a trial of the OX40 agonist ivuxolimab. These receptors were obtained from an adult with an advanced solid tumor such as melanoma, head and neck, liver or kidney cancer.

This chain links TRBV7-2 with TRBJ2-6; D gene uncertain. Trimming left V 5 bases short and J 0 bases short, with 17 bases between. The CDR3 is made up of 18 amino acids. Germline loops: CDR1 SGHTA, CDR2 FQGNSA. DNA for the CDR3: TGTGCCAGCAGCCCAAGGCAGCCCACGTACTCTGGGGCCAACGTCCTGACTTTC. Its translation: CASSPRQPTYSGANVLTF.

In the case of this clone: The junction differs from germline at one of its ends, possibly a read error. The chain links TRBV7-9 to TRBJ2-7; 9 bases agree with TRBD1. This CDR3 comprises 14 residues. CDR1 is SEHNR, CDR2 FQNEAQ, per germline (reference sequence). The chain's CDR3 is CASSLQGASYEQCF. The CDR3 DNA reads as TGTGCCAGCAGCCTACAGGGGGCCTCCTACGAGCAGTGCTTC.

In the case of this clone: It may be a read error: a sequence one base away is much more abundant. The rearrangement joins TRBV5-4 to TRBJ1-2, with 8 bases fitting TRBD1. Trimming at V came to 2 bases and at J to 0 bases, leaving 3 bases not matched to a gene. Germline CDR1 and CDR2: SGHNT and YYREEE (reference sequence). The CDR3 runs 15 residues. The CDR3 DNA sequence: TGTGCCAGCAGCTTTGGACAGGGAGCTAACTATGGCTACACCTTC. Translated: CASSFGQGANYGYTF.

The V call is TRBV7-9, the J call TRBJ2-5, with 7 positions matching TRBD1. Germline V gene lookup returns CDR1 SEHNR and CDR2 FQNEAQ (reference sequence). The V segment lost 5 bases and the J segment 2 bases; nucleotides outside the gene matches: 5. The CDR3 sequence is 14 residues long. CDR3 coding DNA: TGTGCCAGCAGCCTCCTCAGGGGGCAAGAGACCCAGTACTTC. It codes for CASSLLRGQETQYF.

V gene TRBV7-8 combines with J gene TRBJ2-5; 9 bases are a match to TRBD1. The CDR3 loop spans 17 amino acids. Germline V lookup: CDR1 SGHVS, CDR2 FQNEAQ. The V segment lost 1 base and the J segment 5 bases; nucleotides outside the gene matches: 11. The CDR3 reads CASSLEGTGQGGETQYF. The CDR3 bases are TGTGCCAGCAGCTTAGAGGGGACGGGACAGGGTGGGGAGACCCAGTACTTC.

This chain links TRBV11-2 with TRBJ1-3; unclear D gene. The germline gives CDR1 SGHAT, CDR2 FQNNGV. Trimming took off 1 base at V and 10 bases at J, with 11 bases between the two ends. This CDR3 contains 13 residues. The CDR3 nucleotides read TGTGCCAGCAGCTTAGTGTCCACCCGGACCATATATTTT. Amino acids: CASSLVSTRTIYF.

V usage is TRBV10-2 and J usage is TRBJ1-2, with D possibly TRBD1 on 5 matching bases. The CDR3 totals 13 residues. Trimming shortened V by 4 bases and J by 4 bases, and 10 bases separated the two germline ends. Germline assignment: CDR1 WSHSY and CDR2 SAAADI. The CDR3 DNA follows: TGCGCCAGCAGTGGCCAGGGAGTCTATGGCTACACCTTC. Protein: CASSGQGVYGYTF.

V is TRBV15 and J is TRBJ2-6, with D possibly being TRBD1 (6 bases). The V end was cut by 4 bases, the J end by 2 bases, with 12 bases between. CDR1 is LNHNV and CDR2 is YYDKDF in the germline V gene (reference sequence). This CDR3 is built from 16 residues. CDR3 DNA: TGTGCCACCAGCACTGAAGGGGGAACTGGGGCCAACGTCCTGACTTTC. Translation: CATSTEGGTGANVLTF.

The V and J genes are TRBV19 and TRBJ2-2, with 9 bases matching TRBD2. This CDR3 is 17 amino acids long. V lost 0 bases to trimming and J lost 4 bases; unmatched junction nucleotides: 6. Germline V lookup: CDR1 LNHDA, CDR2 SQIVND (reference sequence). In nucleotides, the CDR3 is TGTGCCAGTAGTATAGATCAGCGGGGGGCCATCACCGGGGAGCTGTTTTTT. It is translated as CASSIDQRGAITGELFF.

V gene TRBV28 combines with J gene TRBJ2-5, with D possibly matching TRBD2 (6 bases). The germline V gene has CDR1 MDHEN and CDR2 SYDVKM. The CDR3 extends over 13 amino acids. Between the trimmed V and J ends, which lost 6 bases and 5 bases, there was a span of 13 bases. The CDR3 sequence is CASSPGGRETQYF. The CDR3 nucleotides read TGTGCCAGCAGCCCAGGAGGGCGCGAGACCCAGTACTTC.

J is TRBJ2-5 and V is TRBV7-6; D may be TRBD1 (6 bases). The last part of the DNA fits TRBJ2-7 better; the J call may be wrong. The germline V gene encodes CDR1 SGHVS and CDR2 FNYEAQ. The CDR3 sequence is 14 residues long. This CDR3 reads CASSLASQGYEQYF. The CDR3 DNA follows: TGTGCCAGCAGCTTAGCGTCACAGGGCTACGAGCAGTACTTC.

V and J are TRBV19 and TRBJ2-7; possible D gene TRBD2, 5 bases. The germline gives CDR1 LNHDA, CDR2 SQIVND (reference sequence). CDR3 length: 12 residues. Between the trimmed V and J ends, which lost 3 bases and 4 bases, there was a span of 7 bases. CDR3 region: CASSMGGYEQYF. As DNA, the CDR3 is TGTGCCAGTAGTATGGGCGGGTACGAGCAGTACTTC.

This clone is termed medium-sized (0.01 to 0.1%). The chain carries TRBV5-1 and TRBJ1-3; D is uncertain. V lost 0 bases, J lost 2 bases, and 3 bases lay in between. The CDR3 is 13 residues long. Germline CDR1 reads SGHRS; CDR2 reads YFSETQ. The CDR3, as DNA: TGCGCCAGCAGCTTGGGGACTGGAAACACCATATATTTT. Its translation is CASSLGTGNTIYF.

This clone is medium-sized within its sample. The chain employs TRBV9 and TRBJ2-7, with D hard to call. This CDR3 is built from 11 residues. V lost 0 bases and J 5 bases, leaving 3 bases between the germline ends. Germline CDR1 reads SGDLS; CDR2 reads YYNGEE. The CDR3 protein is CASSVADEQYF. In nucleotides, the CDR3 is TGTGCCAGCAGCGTAGCTGACGAGCAGTACTTC.

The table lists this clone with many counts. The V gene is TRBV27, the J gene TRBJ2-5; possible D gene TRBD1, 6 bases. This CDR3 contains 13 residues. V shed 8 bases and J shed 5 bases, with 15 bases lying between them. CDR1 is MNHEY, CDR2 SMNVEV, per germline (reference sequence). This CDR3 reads CASSGVRLETQYF. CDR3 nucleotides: TGTGCCAGCTCAGGGGTTCGATTGGAGACCCAGTACTTC.

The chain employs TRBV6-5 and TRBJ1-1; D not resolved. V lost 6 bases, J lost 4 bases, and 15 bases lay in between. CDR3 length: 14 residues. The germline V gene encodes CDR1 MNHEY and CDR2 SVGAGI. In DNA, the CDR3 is TGTGCCAGCAGCTACGGTCCCGCGGGCACTGAAGCTTTCTTT. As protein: CASSYGPAGTEAFF.

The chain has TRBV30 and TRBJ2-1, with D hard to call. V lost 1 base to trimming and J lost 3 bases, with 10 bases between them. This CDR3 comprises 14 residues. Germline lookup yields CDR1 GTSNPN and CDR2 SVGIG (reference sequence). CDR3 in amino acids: CAWSDQLRYNEQFF. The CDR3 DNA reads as TGTGCCTGGAGTGACCAGTTGCGCTACAATGAGCAGTTCTTC.

For the CDR3, the DNA is TGTGCCACCACCTCGACAGGATCTTCCTACGAGCAGTACTTC. Protein: CATTSTGSSYEQYF. This chain connects TRBV19 to TRBJ2-7; tentative D call: TRBD1 (6 bases). V lost 10 bases and J lost 1, with 17 bases in between. This CDR3 spans 14 amino acids. CDR1 LNHDA and CDR2 SQIVND come from the germline V gene (reference sequence).

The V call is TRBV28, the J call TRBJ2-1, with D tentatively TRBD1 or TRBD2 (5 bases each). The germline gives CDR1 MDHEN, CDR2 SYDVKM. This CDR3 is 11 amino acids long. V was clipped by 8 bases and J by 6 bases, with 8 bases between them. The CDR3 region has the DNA TGTGCCAGCTCGAGGGGCAATGAGCAGTTCTTC. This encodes CASSRGNEQFF.

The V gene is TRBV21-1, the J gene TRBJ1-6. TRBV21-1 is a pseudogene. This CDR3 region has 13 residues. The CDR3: CASLQRPKSPLHF. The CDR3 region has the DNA TGTGCCAGCCTCCAAAGACCAAAATCACCCCTCCACTTT.

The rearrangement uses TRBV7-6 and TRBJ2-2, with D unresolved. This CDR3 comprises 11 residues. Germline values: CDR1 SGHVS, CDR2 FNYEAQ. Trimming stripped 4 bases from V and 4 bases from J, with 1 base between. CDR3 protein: CASSSTGELFF. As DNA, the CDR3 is TGTGCCAGCAGCTCCACCGGGGAGCTGTTTTTT.

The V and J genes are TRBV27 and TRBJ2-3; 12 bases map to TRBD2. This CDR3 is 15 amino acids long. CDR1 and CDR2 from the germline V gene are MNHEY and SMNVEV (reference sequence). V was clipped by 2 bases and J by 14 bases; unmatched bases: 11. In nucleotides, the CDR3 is TGTGCCAGCAGTTTAGTAGGACTAGCGGGAACGCTGGCGTATTTT. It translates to CASSLVGLAGTLAYF.

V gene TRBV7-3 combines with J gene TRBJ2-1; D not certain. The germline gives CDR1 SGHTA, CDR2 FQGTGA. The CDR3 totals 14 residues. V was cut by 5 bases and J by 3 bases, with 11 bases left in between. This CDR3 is CASSLYKDYNEQFF. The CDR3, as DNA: TGTGCCAGCAGCCTCTACAAGGACTACAATGAGCAGTTCTTC. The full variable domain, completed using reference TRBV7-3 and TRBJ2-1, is GAGVSQTPSNKVTEKGKYVELRCDPISGHTALYWYRQSLGQGPEFLIYFQGTGAADDSGLPNDRFFAVRPEGSVSTLKIQRTERGDSAVYLCASSLYKDYNEQFFGPGTRLTVL.

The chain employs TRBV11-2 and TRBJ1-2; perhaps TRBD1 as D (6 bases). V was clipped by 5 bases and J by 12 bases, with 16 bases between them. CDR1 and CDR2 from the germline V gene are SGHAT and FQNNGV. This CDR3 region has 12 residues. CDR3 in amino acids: CASSPRDTRHTF. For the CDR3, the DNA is TGTGCCAGCAGCCCACGGGACACCCGACACACCTTC.

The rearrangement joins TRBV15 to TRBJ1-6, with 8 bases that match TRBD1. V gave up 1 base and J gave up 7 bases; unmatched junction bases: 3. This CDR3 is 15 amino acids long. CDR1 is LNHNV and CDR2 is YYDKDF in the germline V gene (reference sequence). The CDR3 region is CATSRGGTGNSPLHF. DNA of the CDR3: TGTGCCACCAGCAGAGGTGGGACAGGCAATTCACCCCTCCACTTT.

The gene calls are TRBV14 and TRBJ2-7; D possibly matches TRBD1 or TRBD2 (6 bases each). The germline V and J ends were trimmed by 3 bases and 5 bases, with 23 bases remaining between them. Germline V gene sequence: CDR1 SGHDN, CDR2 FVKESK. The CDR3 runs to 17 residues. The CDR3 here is CASSQLGFRGVHHEQYF. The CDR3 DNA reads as TGTGCCAGCAGCCAGCTTGGCTTTAGGGGGGTGCATCACGAGCAGTACTTC.

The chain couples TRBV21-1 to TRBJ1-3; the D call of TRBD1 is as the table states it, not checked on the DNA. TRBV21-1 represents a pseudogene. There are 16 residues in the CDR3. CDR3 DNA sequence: TGTGCCAGCAGCAATCCCCGACGACAACGGTGGAACACCATATATTTT. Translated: CASSNPRRQRWNTIYF.

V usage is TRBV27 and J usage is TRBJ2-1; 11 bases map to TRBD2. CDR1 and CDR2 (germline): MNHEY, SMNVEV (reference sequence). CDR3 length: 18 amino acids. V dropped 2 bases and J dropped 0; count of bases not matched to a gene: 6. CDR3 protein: CASSLLAGGGSSYNEQFF. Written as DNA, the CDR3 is TGTGCCAGCAGTTTACTAGCGGGAGGTGGAAGCTCCTACAATGAGCAGTTCTTC.

DNA for the CDR3: TGTGCCAGCAGCTCCGTACTAGCGGGAGGAGGGATGTTGGGGGAGCTGTTTTTT. Protein product: CASSSVLAGGGMLGELFF. The rearrangement uses TRBV7-8 and TRBJ2-2, with 12 bases matching TRBD2. The CDR3 loop spans 18 amino acids. Germline CDR1 and CDR2: SGHVS and FQNEAQ. J gave up 8 bases and V 4 bases, and 14 bases lay outside the gene matches.

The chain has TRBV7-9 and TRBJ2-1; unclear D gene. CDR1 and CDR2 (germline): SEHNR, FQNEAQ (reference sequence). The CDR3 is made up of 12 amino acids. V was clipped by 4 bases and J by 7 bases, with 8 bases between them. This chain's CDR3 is CASSSEGNEQFF. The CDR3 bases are TGTGCCAGCAGCTCTGAAGGAAATGAGCAGTTCTTC.

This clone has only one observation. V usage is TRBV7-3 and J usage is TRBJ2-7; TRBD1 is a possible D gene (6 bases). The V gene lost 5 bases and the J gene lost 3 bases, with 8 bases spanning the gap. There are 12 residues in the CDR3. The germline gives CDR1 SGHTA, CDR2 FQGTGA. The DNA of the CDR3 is TGTGCCAGCAGCCCGACAGGCTACGAGCAGTACTTC. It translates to CASSPTGYEQYF.